This T cell receptor beta chain was obtained from a study of radiation and T cells in renal cell carcinoma. Time point indicated: baseline pretreatment blood. Treatment denoted: 15 Gy SBRT to primary tumor, nephrectomy 4 weeks later. Radiation-treated patients gave blood at baseline, week 2 and week 4. Method: immunoSEQ multiplex PCR; TCRdb's copy keeps in-frame clones and lacks some. The data show some 140,000 clones, roughly 90% seen once. In regard to this clone: Its matching antigen is unknown.

Study outcomes and limitations: Top tumor clonotypes rose in blood 2 weeks post-radiation, then contracted.

Per the germline V gene, CDR1 is SGHRS and CDR2 is YFSETQ. The CDR3 extends over 14 amino acids. Trimming pared 0 bases from V and 3 bases from J, leaving 9 bases between. This rearrangement joins TRBV5-1 to TRBJ1-1, with a possible D match to TRBD1 (5 bases). The sample consisted of blood, taken from a patient whose treatment included radiotherapy and nephrectomy. The receptor was isolated from a woman between 45 and 65 years old with renal cell carcinoma. The DNA for the CDR3 is TGCGCCAGCAGCTTGGCTGGAGGGGACACTGAAGCTTTCTTT. Residues: CASSLAGGDTEAFF.